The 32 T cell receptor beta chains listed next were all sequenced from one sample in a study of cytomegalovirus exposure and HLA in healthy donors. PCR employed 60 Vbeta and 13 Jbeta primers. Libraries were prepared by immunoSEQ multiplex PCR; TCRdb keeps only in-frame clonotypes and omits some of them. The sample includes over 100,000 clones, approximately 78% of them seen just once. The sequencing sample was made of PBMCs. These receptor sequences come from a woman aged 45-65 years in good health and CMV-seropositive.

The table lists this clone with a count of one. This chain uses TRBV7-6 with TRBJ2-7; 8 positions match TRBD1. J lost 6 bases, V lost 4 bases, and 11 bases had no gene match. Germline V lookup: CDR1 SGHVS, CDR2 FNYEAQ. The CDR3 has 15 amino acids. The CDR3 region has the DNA TGTGCCAGCAGCTCTCAAGAGGGACAGGTGATCGAGCAGTACTTC. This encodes CASSSQEGQVIEQYF.

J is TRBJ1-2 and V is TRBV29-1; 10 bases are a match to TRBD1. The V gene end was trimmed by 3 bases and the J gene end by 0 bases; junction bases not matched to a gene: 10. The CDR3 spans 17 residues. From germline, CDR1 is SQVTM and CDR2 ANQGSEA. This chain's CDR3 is CSVDSVRDRGSNYGYTF. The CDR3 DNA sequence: TGCAGCGTTGATTCGGTCCGGGACAGGGGATCTAACTATGGCTACACCTTC.

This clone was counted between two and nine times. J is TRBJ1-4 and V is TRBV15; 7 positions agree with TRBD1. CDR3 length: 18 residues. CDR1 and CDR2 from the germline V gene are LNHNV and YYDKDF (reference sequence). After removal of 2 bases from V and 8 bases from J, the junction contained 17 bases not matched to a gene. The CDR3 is CATSRQSTSTGVGEKLFF. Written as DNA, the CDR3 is TGTGCCACCAGCAGACAATCCACGTCCACAGGGGTGGGCGAAAAACTGTTTTTT.

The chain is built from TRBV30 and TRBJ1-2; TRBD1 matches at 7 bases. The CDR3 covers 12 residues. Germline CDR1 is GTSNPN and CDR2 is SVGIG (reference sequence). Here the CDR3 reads CSCWQGGGGYTF. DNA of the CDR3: TGTAGTTGCTGGCAGGGGGGTGGTGGCTACACCTTC. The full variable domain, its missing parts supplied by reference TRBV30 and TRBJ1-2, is SQTIHQWPATLVQPVGSPLSLECTVEGTSNPNLYWYRQAAGRGLQLLFYSVGIGQISSEVPQNLSASRPQDRQFILSSKKLLLSDSGFYLCSCWQGGGGYTFGSGTRLTVV.

The CDR3 coding sequence is TGCGCCAGCAGCTTTGACAGGGGAAGAACTGAAGCTTTCTTT. It translates to CASSFDRGRTEAFF. The V call is TRBV5-1, the J call TRBJ1-1; 8 nucleotides agree with TRBD1. There are 14 residues in the CDR3. V lost 2 bases to trimming and J lost 5 bases; unmatched junction nucleotides: 5. Germline V CDR1 and CDR2: SGHRS, YFSETQ.

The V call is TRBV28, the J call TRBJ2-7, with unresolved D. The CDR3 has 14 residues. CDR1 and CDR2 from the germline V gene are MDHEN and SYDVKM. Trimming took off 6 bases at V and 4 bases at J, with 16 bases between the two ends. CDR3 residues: CASSPSGSLYEQYF. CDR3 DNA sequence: TGTGCCAGCAGCCCGTCCGGGTCCCTGTACGAGCAGTACTTC.

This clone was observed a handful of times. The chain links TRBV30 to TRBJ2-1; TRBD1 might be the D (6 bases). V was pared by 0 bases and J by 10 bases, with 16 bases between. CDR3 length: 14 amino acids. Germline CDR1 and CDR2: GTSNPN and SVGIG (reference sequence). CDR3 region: CAWSVVGTSGEQFF. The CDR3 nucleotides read TGTGCCTGGAGTGTGGTCGGGACATCGGGGGAGCAGTTCTTC.

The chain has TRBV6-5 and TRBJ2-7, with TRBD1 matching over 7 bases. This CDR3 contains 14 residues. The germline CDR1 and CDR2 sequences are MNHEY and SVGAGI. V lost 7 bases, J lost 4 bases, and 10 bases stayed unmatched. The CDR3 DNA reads TGTGCCAGCACCCCGACAGGGAGTAGGTACGAGCAGTACTTC. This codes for CASTPTGSRYEQYF.

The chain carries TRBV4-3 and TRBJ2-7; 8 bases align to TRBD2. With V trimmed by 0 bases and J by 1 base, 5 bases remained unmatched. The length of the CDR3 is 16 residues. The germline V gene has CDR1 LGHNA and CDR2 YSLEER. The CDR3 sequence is CASSQEAGVASYEQYF. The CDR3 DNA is TGCGCCAGCAGCCAAGAAGCGGGGGTAGCTTCCTACGAGCAGTACTTC.

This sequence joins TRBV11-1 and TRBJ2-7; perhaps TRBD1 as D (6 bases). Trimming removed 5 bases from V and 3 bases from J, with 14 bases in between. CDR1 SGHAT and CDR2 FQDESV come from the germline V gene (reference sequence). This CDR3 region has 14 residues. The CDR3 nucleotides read TGTGCCAGCAGCCAGCCGAGGGACAACTACGAGCAGTACTTC. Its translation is CASSQPRDNYEQYF.

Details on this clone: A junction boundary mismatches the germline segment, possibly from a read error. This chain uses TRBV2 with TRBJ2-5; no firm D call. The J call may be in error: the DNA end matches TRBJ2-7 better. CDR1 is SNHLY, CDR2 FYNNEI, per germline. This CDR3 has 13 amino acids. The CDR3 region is CASSEATYYEQYF. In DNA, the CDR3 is TGTGCCAGTAGTGAAGCGACTTACTACGAGCAGTACTTC.

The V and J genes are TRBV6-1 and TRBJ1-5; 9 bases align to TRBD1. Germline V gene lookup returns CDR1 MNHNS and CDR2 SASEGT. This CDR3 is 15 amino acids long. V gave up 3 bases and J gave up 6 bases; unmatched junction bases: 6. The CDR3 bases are TGTGCCAGCAGTGATGGAGGGACAGGGAGTCAGCCCCAGCATTTT. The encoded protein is CASSDGGTGSQPQHF.

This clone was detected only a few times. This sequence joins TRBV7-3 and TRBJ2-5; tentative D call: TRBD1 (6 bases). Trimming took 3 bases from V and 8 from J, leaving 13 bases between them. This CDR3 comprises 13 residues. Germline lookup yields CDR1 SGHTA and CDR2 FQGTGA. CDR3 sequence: CASSFGQRETQYF. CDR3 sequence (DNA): TGTGCCAGCAGCTTCGGACAGCGCGAAACCCAGTACTTC.

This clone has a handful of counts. In DNA form, the CDR3 reads TGTGCCAGCAGCTTTAACCGAGCGGGGATGGCGCAGTATTTT. This gives the protein CASSFNRAGMAQYF. The chain is built from TRBV7-2 and TRBJ2-3; 7 nucleotides match TRBD2. With V trimmed by 3 bases and J by 10 bases, 10 bases remained unmatched. Looked up from germline, CDR1 is SGHTA and CDR2 is FQGNSA. CDR3 length: 14 residues.

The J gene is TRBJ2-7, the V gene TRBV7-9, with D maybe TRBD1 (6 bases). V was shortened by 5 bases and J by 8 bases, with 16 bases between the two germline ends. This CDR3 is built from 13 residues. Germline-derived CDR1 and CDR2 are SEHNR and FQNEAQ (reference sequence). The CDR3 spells CASSPGTKIQQYF. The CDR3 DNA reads TGTGCCAGCAGCCCCGGGACAAAAATCCAGCAGTACTTC.

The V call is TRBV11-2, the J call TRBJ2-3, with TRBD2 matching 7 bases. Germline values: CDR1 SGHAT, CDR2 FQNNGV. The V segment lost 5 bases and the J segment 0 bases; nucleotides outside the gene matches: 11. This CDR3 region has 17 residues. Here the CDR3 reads CASSPRVGRDSTDTQYF. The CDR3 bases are TGTGCCAGCAGCCCCCGGGTAGGGAGGGACAGCACAGATACGCAGTATTTT. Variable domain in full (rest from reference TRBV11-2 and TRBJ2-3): EAGVAQSPRYKIIEKRQSVAFWCNPISGHATLYWYQQILGQGPKLLIQFQNNGVVDDSQLPKDRFSAERLKGVDSTLKIQPAKLEDSAVYLCASSPRVGRDSTDTQYFGPGTRLTVL.

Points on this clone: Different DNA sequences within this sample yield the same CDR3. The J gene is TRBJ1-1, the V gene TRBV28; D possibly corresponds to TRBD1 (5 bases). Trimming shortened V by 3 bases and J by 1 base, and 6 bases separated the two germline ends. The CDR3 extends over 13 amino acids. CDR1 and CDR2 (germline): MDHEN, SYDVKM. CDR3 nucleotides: TGTGCCAGCAGTTTGCAGGGGAACACTGAAGCTTTCTTT. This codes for CASSLQGNTEAFF.

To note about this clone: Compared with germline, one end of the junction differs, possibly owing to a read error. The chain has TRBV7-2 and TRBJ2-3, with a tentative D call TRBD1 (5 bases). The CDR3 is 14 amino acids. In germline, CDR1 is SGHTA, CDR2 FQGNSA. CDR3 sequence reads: CASSLALGTGTQYF. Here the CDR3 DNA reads TGTGCCAGCAGCTTAGCGCTCGGCACAGGTACGCAGTATTTT.

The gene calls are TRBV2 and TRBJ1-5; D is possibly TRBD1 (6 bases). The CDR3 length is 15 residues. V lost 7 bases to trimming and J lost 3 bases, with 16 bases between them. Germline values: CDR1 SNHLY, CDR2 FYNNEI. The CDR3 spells CASKDRTGDNQPQHF. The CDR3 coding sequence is TGTGCCAGCAAAGACAGGACTGGTGACAATCAGCCCCAGCATTTT. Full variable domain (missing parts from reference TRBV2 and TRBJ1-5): EPEVTQTPSHQVTQMGQEVILRCVPISNHLYFYWYRQILGQKVEFLVSFYNNEISEKSEIFDDQFSVERPDGSNFTLKIRSTKLEDSAMYFCASKDRTGDNQPQHFGDGTRLSIL.

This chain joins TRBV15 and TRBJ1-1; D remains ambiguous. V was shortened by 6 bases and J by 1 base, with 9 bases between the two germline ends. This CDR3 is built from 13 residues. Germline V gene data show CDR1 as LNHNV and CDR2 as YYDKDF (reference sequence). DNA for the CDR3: TGTGCCACCAGTCCACACCCGAACACTGAAGCTTTCTTT. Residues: CATSPHPNTEAFF.

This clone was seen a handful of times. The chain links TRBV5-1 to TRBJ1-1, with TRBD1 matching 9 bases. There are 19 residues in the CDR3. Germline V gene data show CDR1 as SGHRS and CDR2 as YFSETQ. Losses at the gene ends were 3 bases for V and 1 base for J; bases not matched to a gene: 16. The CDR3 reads CASSSLGYRGPGGNTEAFF. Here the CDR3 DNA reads TGCGCCAGCAGCTCCCTGGGTTACAGGGGGCCTGGCGGGAACACTGAAGCTTTCTTT.

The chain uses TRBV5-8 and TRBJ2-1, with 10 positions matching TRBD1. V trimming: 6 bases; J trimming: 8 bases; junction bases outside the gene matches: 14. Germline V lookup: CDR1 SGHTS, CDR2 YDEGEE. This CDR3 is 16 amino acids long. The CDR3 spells CASNRIPGQGSDEQFF. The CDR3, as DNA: TGTGCCAGCAATCGAATCCCGGGACAGGGGTCGGATGAGCAGTTCTTC.

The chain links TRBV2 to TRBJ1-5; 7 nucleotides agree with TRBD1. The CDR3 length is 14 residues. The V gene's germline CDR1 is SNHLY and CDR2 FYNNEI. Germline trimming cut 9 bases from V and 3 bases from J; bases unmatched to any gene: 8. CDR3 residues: CASSPGQNNQPQHF. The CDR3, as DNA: TGTGCCAGTAGCCCGGGACAGAACAATCAGCCCCAGCATTTT.

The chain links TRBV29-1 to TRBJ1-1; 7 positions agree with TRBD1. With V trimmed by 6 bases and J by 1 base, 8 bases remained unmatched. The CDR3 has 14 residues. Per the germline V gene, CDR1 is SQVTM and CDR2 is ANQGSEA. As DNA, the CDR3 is TGCAGCGTGTCAGCGGACAGGCAGAACACTGAAGCTTTCTTT. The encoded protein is CSVSADRQNTEAFF. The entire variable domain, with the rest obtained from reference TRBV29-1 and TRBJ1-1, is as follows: SAVISQKPSRDICQRGTSLTIQCQVDSQVTMMFWYRQQPGQSLTLIATANQGSEATYESGFVIDKFPISRPNLTFSTLTVSNMSPEDSSIYLCSVSADRQNTEAFFGQGTRLTVV.

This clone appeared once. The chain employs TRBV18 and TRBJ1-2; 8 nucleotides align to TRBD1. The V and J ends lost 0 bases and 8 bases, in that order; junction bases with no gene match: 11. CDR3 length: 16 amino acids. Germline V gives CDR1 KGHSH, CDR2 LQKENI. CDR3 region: CASSPPGQGVLEGYTF. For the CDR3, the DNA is TGTGCCAGCTCACCACCAGGACAGGGTGTATTGGAGGGCTACACCTTC.

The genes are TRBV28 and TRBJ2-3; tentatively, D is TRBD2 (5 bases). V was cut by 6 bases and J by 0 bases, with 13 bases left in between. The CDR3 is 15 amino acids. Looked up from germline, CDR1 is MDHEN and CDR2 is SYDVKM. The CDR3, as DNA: TGTGCCAGCAGGGGAGCGGCCCTCAGCACAGATACGCAGTATTTT. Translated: CASRGAALSTDTQYF.

DNA of the CDR3: TGTGCCAGCAGCTTGGGGACTAGTTACTACGAGCAGTACTTC. Its protein product is CASSLGTSYYEQYF. This sequence joins TRBV7-9 and TRBJ2-7, with 8 bases identical to TRBD2. This CDR3 has 14 amino acids. V shed 3 bases, J shed 3 bases, and the junction held 4 bases outside the gene matches. Germline V lookup: CDR1 SEHNR, CDR2 FQNEAQ (reference sequence).

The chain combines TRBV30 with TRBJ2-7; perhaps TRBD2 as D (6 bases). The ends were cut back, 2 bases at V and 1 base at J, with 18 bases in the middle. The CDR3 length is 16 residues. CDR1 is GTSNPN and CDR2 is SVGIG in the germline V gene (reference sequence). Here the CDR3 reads CAWSKWRASSSYEQYF. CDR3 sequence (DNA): TGTGCCTGGAGTAAATGGAGGGCAAGTAGTTCCTACGAGCAGTACTTC.

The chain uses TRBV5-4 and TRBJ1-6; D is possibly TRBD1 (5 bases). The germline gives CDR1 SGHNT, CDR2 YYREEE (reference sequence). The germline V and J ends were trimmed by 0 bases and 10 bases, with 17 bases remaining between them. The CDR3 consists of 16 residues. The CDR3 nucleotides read TGTGCCAGCAGCTTGGATCCCCAGGGTGTGAGATCACCCCTCCACTTT. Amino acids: CASSLDPQGVRSPLHF. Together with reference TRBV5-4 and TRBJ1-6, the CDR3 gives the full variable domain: ETGVTQSPTHLIKTRGQQVTLRCSSQSGHNTVSWYQQALGQGPQFIFQYYREEENGRGNFPPRFSGLQFPNYSSELNVNALELDDSALYLCASSLDPQGVRSPLHFGNGTRLTVT.

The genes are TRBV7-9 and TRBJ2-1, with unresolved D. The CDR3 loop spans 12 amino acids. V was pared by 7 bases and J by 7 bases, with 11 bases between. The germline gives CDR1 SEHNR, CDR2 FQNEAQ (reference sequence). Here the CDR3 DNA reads TGTGCCAGCAACTATCCTGCGAATGAGCAGTTCTTC. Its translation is CASNYPANEQFF.

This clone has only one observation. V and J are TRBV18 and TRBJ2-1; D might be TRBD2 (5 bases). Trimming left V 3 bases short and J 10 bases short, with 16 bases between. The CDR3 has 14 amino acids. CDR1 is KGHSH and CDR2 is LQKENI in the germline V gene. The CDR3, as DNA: TGTGCCAGCTCACCCGGGGATGGCCCCCTAGAGCAGTTCTTC. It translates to CASSPGDGPLEQFF. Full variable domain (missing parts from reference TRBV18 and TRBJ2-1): NAGVMQNPRHLVRRRGQEARLRCSPMKGHSHVYWYRQLPEEGLKFMVYLQKENIIDESGMPKERFSAEFPKEGPSILRIQQVVRGDSAAYFCASSPGDGPLEQFFGPGTRLTVL.

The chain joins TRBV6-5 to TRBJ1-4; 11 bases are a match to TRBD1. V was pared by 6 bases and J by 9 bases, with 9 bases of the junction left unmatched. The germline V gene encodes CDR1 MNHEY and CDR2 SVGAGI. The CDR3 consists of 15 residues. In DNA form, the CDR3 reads TGTGCCAGCAGAGGGTTCGGACAGGGGGCGAAAAAACTGTTTTTT. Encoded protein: CASRGFGQGAKKLFF.